The present T cell receptor (beta chain) was sequenced within a study of blood T cell repertoires in COVID-19. The wider study: The United States, Italy and Spain provided the acute and convalescent COVID-19 samples. T cells, B-cell-depleted T cells, or PBMCs provided the cDNA or gDNA that served as material.

This clone has only a few counts. This specimen includes other DNA sequences encoding the same CDR3. Germline V lookup: CDR1 SGHRS, CDR2 YFSETQ. With 2 bases removed from V and 1 base from J, the gap between germline ends came to 7 bases. The CDR3 is made up of 14 amino acids. In the authors' workflow: From reference gene primer amplification, estimates of nucleated cell counts were derived. Using immunoSEQ multiplex PCR, the repertoire was profiled, and TCRdb retains in-frame clones only, with some absent. V, J and clone size derive from that table, while D and trimming were established from the DNA sequence. The top ten hold over 10% of the sample, which has around 190,000 clones, 70% to 85% seen once.

The sequencing input was peripheral blood. This receptor was taken from a human donor in a cohort sampled during active COVID-19. The chain has TRBV5-1 and TRBJ2-1; perhaps TRBD1 as D (6 bases). This chain's CDR3 is CASSLGQSYNEQFF. The CDR3 nucleotides are TGCGCCAGCAGCTTAGGACAGTCCTACAATGAGCAGTTCTTC. Supplemented by reference TRBV5-1 and TRBJ2-1, the full variable domain reads KAGVTQTPRYLIKTRGQQVTLSCSPISGHRSVSWYQQTPGQGLQFLFEYFSETQRNKGNFPGRFSGRQFSNSRSEMNVSTLELGDSALYLCASSLGQSYNEQFFGPGTRLTVL.